This TCR beta chain was observed in a study of blood T cell repertoires in COVID-19. Study summary: PBMCs, B-cell-depleted T cells, or T cells were the source of the cDNA or gDNA that made up the material.

CDR3 size: 13 residues. Trimming removed 6 bases at V and 2 bases at J, with 10 bases between. Germline V gene data show CDR1 as SNHLY and CDR2 as FYNNEI. In the study's own analysis: Quantification of nucleated cells was approximated via reference gene primer amplification. Clones were read by immunoSEQ multiplex PCR, and TCRdb kept only the in-frame ones, dropping some. Clone size and V and J calls were adopted from that table, with D and trimming inferred from the DNA. This table has fewer than 500,000 clones, about 87% appearing once. The TCR was taken from a man younger than 35 with COVID-19, enrolled during active disease. Sequencing input: peripheral blood. The chain recombines TRBV2 with TRBJ2-5; D uncertain. CDR3 sequence reads: CASRADWQETQYF. The CDR3 DNA reads TGTGCCAGCAGGGCAGACTGGCAAGAGACCCAGTACTTC.